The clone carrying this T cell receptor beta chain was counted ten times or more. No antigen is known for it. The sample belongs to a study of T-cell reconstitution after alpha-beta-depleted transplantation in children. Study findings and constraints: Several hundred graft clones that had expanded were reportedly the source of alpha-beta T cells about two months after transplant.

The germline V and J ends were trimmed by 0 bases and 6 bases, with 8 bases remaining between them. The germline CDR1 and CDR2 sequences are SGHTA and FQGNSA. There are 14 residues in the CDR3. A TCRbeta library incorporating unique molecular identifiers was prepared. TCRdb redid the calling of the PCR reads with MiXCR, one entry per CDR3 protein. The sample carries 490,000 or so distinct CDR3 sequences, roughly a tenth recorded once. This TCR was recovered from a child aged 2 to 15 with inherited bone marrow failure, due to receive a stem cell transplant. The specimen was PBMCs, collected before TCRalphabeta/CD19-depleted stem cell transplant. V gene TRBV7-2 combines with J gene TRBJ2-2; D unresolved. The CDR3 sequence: CASSLAMSAGELFF. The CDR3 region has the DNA TGTGCCAGCAGCTTAGCGATGTCGGCCGGGGAGCTGTTTTTT.